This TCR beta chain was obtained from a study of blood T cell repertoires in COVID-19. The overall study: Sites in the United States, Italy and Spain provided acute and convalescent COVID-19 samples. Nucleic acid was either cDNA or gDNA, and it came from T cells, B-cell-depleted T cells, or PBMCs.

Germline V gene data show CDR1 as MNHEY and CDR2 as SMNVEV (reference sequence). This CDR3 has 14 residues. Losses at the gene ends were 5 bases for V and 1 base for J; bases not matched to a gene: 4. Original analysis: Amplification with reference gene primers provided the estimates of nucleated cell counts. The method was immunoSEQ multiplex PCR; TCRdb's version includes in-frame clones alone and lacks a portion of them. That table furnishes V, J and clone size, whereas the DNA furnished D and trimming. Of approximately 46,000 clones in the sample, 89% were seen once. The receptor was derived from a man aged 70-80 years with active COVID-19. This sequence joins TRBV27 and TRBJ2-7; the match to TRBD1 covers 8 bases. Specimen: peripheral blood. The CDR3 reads CASSTRDRSYEQYF. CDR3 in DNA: TGTGCCAGCAGTACAAGGGACAGGTCCTACGAGCAGTACTTC.